This T cell receptor beta chain is from a study of OX40 agonist ivuxolimab in advanced cancers. The wider study: Enrollees could have had prior anti-PD-1, anti-PD-L1 or anti-CTLA-4 therapy, which around 43% had received. The study, taken as a whole, reports: Some patients without response likewise showed low normalized clonal expansion. At 0.1 to 3.0 mg/kg and by week 6, CD4+ and CD8+ T cells in the blood had expanded clonally. The antigen specificity of the peripheral T cells (those that were expanded) was not determined.

Points on this clone: Its specificity is not known.

The protocol was immunoSEQ multiplex PCR, while the TCRdb copy is restricted to in-frame clones and leaves out a portion. This sample has approximately 68,000 clones, with about nine tenths found just once. The germline V and J ends were trimmed by 1 base and 0 bases, with 16 bases remaining between them. Germline V CDR1 and CDR2: SGHRS, YFSETQ. The CDR3 has 17 amino acids. J is TRBJ1-1 and V is TRBV5-1, with D perhaps matching TRBD1 (5 bases). This sequence was found in an adult with an advanced solid tumor such as melanoma, head and neck, liver or kidney cancer. Sample: CD4+ or CD8+ T cells sorted from blood, taken in a trial of the OX40 agonist ivuxolimab. This CDR3 reads CASSLRGSGDMNTEAFF. In DNA, the CDR3 is TGCGCCAGCAGCTTGCGGGGGTCTGGGGATATGAACACTGAAGCTTTCTTT.